Sequencing of this T cell receptor beta chain was carried out in a study of blood T cell repertoires in COVID-19. Study in general: Acute and convalescent COVID-19 samples came from the United States, Italy and Spain. Sources were T cells, B-cell-depleted T cells, or PBMCs; the material itself was cDNA or gDNA.

Original analysis: How many nucleated cells were present was estimated from reference gene primer amplification. Clones were sequenced by immunoSEQ multiplex PCR, and TCRdb holds only the in-frame ones, with some missing. Clonal size and the V and J genes are those of that table, whereas D and trimming came from the DNA. Here the sample spans hundreds of thousands of clones, roughly 85% being singletons. The CDR3 covers 12 residues. Trimming pared 5 bases from V and 5 bases from J, leaving 9 bases between. CDR1 is MNHNY, CDR2 SVGAGI, per germline (reference sequence). The chain carries TRBV6-6 and TRBJ2-5, with D unresolved. The source material was peripheral blood. This receptor was identified in a man aged 45 to 65 with active or convalescent COVID-19. The CDR3 spells CASSPQRETQYF. The CDR3 nucleotides read TGTGCCAGCAGTCCCCAGAGGGAGACCCAGTACTTC.